Presented here are 25 T cell receptor beta chains from one specimen sequenced in a study of Ad26.COV2.S vaccination and SARS-CoV-2 variants. Only in-frame clones appear in the TCRdb table, and some are missing; sequencing was by immunoSEQ multiplex PCR. The sample yields about 350,000 clones, about 88% seen once. As for treatment: roughly 19 received Ad26.COV2.S at low or high dose, single or two shots; about 5 received placebo; per-sample allocation not given. Material that was analyzed had been drawn on day 63 after the first vaccine or placebo injection. The source material was peripheral blood, sampled in a trial of Ad26.COV2.S vaccine versus placebo. Receptor source: a person aged 18-60 years who received the Ad26.COV2.S COVID-19 vaccine or a placebo.

The rearrangement links TRBV4-3 to TRBJ1-2; the match to TRBD1 covers 8 bases. The junction had 10 bases not matched to a gene; V was cut back by 0 bases and J by 7 bases. CDR3 size: 16 residues. Germline loops: CDR1 LGHNA, CDR2 YSLEER. CDR3 nucleotides: TGCGCCAGCAGCCAAGAGGGCAGGGGGCGGCTCACTGGCTACACCTTC. It yields the protein CASSQEGRGRLTGYTF.

The J gene is TRBJ2-3, the V gene TRBV29-1; possible D gene TRBD1, 6 bases. Trimming removed 4 bases from V and 6 bases from J, with 17 bases in between. Germline CDR1 reads SQVTM; CDR2 reads ANQGSEA. This CDR3 contains 14 residues. In nucleotides, the CDR3 is TGCAGCGTTGCCCGGACAGTCCAGGGTGATACGCAGTATTTT. Protein product: CSVARTVQGDTQYF.

The genes are TRBV6-2 or TRBV6-3 and TRBJ2-1; D remains ambiguous. CDR3 size: 12 residues. Germline CDR1 MNHEY, CDR2 SVGEGT. With 1 base removed from V and 8 bases from J, the gap between germline ends came to 6 bases. The CDR3 is CASSYLDYEQFF. Written as DNA, the CDR3 is TGTGCCAGCAGTTACTTAGATTATGAGCAGTTCTTC.

The chain is built from TRBV27 and TRBJ1-2; D gene uncertain. Germline V gene lookup returns CDR1 MNHEY and CDR2 SMNVEV (reference sequence). The CDR3 length is 15 residues. V was shortened by 0 bases and J by 2 bases, with 10 bases between the two germline ends. The CDR3 DNA is TGTGCCAGCAGTTTATCGGTTCCCAGGAACTATGGCTACACCTTC. It is translated as CASSLSVPRNYGYTF.

The genes are TRBV2 and TRBJ2-3, with D possibly being TRBD1 or TRBD2 (5 bases each). CDR1 and CDR2 from the germline V gene are SNHLY and FYNNEI. The V end lost 1 base, the J end lost 4 bases, and 9 bases lay between the germline ends. The CDR3 loop spans 14 amino acids. CDR3 DNA: TGTGCCAGCAGTGAAGGGGGGATCGCAGATACGCAGTATTTT. It specifies CASSEGGIADTQYF.

The J gene is TRBJ2-7, the V gene TRBV19, with 10 bases lining up with TRBD1. The length of the CDR3 is 16 residues. CDR1 is LNHDA, CDR2 SQIVND, per germline (reference sequence). V shed 9 bases, J shed 2 bases, and the junction held 13 bases outside the gene matches. CDR3 coding DNA: TGTGCCAGCCGATCGGGCTCGGACAGGGGGGCCTACGAGCAGTACTTC. Translation gives CASRSGSDRGAYEQYF.

The chain uses TRBV11-3 and TRBJ2-2; D is unclear. This CDR3 is built from 15 residues. The V gene's germline CDR1 is SGHNT and CDR2 YENEEA. V gave up 0 bases and J gave up 6 bases, with 11 bases separating them. CDR3 region: CASSLDLVGAGELFF. In DNA, the CDR3 is TGTGCCAGCAGCTTAGATCTTGTTGGGGCCGGGGAGCTGTTTTTT.

This rearrangement joins TRBV29-1 to TRBJ1-1; TRBD1 matches 9 bases. V lost 5 bases and J lost 4; bases outside the gene matches: 8. The CDR3 extends over 14 amino acids. Germline V lookup: CDR1 SQVTM, CDR2 ANQGSEA. In DNA, the CDR3 is TGCAGCGTTTCCCGGGACAGGGCGAGCACTGAAGCTTTCTTT. It specifies CSVSRDRASTEAFF.

This clone came up once. The chain recombines TRBV4-3 with TRBJ2-5, with D perhaps matching TRBD1 (5 bases). The V and J ends lost 0 bases and 1 base respectively, with 15 bases between them. Germline values: CDR1 LGHNA, CDR2 YSLEER. The CDR3 runs to 17 residues. CDR3 DNA: TGCGCCAGCAGCCAAGATCTTGGGGCCTTTTCCCAAGAGACCCAGTACTTC. The encoded protein is CASSQDLGAFSQETQYF.

This clone was recorded only once. The V call is TRBV5-6, the J call TRBJ1-5; D remains ambiguous. The CDR3 length is 15 residues. Germline CDR1 SGHDT, CDR2 YYEEEE. Trimming removed 0 bases from V and 1 base from J, with 8 bases in between. In nucleotides, the CDR3 is TGTGCCAGCAGCTTGGCAGGAGGAAGCAATCAGCCCCAGCATTTT. Its protein product is CASSLAGGSNQPQHF.

V gene TRBV30 combines with J gene TRBJ2-7; 12 nucleotides align to TRBD2. V shed 2 bases, J shed 9 bases, and the junction held 11 bases outside the gene matches. CDR3 length: 15 residues. Germline values: CDR1 GTSNPN, CDR2 SVGIG (reference sequence). The DNA of the CDR3 is TGTGCCTGGAGTCCCCTGACTAGCGGGGGCCGAGGGCAGTACTTC. Translation: CAWSPLTSGGRGQYF. Looking up the rest from reference TRBV30 and TRBJ2-7 gives the full variable domain: SQTIHQWPATLVQPVGSPLSLECTVEGTSNPNLYWYRQAAGRGLQLLFYSVGIGQISSEVPQNLSASRPQDRQFILSSKKLLLSDSGFYLCAWSPLTSGGRGQYFGPGTRLTVT.

The rearrangement links TRBV7-3 to TRBJ1-6; TRBD1 aligns across 9 bases. Germline CDR1 and CDR2: SGHTA and FQGTGA. V lost 4 bases to trimming and J lost 9 bases; unmatched junction nucleotides: 7. This CDR3 contains 15 residues. The CDR3 sequence: CASSYAGTGTSPLHF. The CDR3 DNA reads as TGTGCCAGCAGCTACGCCGGGACAGGGACTTCACCCCTCCACTTT. Filled out from reference TRBV7-3 and TRBJ1-6, the complete variable domain reads GAGVSQTPSNKVTEKGKYVELRCDPISGHTALYWYRQSLGQGPEFLIYFQGTGAADDSGLPNDRFFAVRPEGSVSTLKIQRTERGDSAVYLCASSYAGTGTSPLHFGNGTRLTVT.

The J gene is TRBJ2-1, the V gene TRBV3-1 (or the pseudogene TRBV3-2); TRBD2 matches 7 bases. V was clipped by 5 bases and J by 7 bases; unmatched bases: 2. The CDR3 has 12 amino acids. Germline CDR1 LGHDT, CDR2 YNNKEL (reference sequence). CDR3: CASSILANEQFF. CDR3 coding DNA: TGTGCCAGCAGCATACTAGCGAATGAGCAGTTCTTC.

This clone was seen once. V gene TRBV20-1 combines with J gene TRBJ1-1; no clear D gene. The CDR3 sequence is 10 residues long. The V gene's germline CDR1 is DFQATT and CDR2 SNEGSKA (reference sequence). Between the trimmed V and J ends, which lost 5 bases and 3 bases, there was a span of 4 bases. CDR3: CSASDTEAFF. For the CDR3, the DNA is TGCAGTGCTTCGGACACTGAAGCTTTCTTT.

This sequence joins TRBV5-1 and TRBJ2-3; 7 nucleotides match TRBD1. Trimming took 4 bases from V and 3 from J; bases not matched to a gene: 8. CDR1 and CDR2 from the germline V gene are SGHRS and YFSETQ. The CDR3 extends over 15 amino acids. CDR3 in amino acids: CASSQPGQRTDTQYF. The CDR3, as DNA: TGCGCCAGCAGCCAGCCGGGACAGCGGACAGATACGCAGTATTTT.

V and J are TRBV25-1 and TRBJ2-5; D is perhaps TRBD2 (5 bases). CDR1 is MGHDK and CDR2 is SYGVNS in the germline V gene. The CDR3 covers 13 residues. The ends were cut back, 6 bases at V and 1 base at J, with 9 bases in the middle. CDR3 bases: TGTGCCAGCAGGAGGGCAGTCCAAGAGACCCAGTACTTC. This gives the protein CASRRAVQETQYF.

V usage is TRBV5-6 and J usage is TRBJ1-2; D is uncertain. Looked up from germline, CDR1 is SGHDT and CDR2 is YYEEEE. V was pared by 1 base and J by 4 bases, with 11 bases between. The CDR3 covers 14 residues. CDR3 coding DNA: TGTGCCAGCAGCTTGAGGTCAGCAAGCTATGGCTACACCTTC. This translates into CASSLRSASYGYTF.

The chain couples TRBV28 to TRBJ1-6, with D uncertain. This CDR3 spans 12 amino acids. The V and J ends lost 6 bases and 9 bases respectively, with 9 bases between them. CDR1 is MDHEN, CDR2 SYDVKM, per germline. CDR3: CASRTSASPLHF. DNA for the CDR3: TGTGCCAGCAGAACCTCCGCTTCACCCCTCCACTTT.

DNA for the CDR3: TGTGCCAGCAGCGTAGTCCGGGATGGCTACACCTTC. It translates to CASSVVRDGYTF. This rearrangement joins TRBV9 to TRBJ1-2; D gene unclear. The CDR3 extends over 12 amino acids. Germline lookup yields CDR1 SGDLS and CDR2 YYNGEE. Trimming took 0 bases from V and 6 from J, leaving 6 bases between them.

The sample holds a few counts of this clone. The genes are TRBV10-3 and TRBJ2-7, with 9 nucleotides matching TRBD2. The CDR3 runs to 15 residues. In germline, CDR1 is ENHRY, CDR2 SYGVKD. V lost 0 bases and J lost 4; bases outside the gene matches: 4. CDR3 DNA: TGTGCCATCAGTGAGTCGATTAGCGGGAGTTACGAGCAGTACTTC. It translates to CAISESISGSYEQYF.

About this clone itself: Other DNA sequences within the sample encode an identical CDR3. The gene calls are TRBV5-4 and TRBJ1-5; TRBD1 matches 7 bases. Per the germline V gene, CDR1 is SGHNT and CDR2 is YYREEE (reference sequence). With 3 bases clipped from V and 1 base from J, the junction kept 1 base outside the gene matches. The CDR3 runs to 14 residues. DNA of the CDR3: TGTGCCAGCAGCTCACAGGGGAGCAATCAGCCCCAGCATTTT. The encoded protein is CASSSQGSNQPQHF.

This chain uses TRBV12-3 or TRBV12-4 with TRBJ1-4, with no clear D. This CDR3 spans 13 amino acids. Deletions cut 0 bases from V and 7 bases from J, with 6 bases between. CDR3 protein: CASSLARTEKLFF. DNA of the CDR3: TGTGCCAGCAGTTTAGCAAGGACTGAAAAACTGTTTTTT.

CDR3 in amino acids: CASSLWGQGAGYTF. In nucleotides, the CDR3 is TGTGCCAGCAGCCTCTGGGGACAGGGGGCTGGCTACACCTTC. The chain joins TRBV13 to TRBJ1-2; 12 nucleotides align to TRBD1. Germline values: CDR1 PRHDT, CDR2 FYEKMQ (reference sequence). J was trimmed by 7 bases and V by 5 bases; bases with no gene match: 5. CDR3 length: 14 amino acids.

The genes are TRBV7-3 and TRBJ1-5; 8 bases agree with TRBD1. The CDR3 contains 17 residues. With 1 base clipped from V and 6 bases from J, the junction kept 11 bases outside the gene matches. Per germline, CDR1 SGHTA and CDR2 FQGTGA. CDR3 coding DNA: TGTGCCAGCAGCTTAAACGGCAGGGGGCGCGTAAGTCAGCCCCAGCATTTT. Its protein is CASSLNGRGRVSQPQHF.

The rearrangement uses TRBV4-3 and TRBJ2-7; D is uncertain. V dropped 1 base and J dropped 2 bases, with 18 bases sitting between them. CDR1 and CDR2 from the germline V gene are LGHNA and YSLEER. CDR3 length: 17 amino acids. The CDR3 DNA reads as TGCGCCAGCAGCCAAGGTTTAGTGGCGGCCTATCCCTACGAGCAGTACTTC. As protein: CASSQGLVAAYPYEQYF.